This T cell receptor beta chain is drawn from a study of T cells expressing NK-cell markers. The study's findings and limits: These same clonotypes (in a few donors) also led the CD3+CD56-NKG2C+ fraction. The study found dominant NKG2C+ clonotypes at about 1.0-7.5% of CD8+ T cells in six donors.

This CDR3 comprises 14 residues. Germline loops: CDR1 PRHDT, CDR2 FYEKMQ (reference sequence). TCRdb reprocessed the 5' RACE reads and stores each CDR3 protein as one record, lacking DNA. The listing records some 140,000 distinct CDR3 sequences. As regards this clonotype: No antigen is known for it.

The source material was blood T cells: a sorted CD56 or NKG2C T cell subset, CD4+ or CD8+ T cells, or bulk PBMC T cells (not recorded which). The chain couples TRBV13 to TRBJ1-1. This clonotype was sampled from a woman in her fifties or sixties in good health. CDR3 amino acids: CASSSFDGNTEAFF.